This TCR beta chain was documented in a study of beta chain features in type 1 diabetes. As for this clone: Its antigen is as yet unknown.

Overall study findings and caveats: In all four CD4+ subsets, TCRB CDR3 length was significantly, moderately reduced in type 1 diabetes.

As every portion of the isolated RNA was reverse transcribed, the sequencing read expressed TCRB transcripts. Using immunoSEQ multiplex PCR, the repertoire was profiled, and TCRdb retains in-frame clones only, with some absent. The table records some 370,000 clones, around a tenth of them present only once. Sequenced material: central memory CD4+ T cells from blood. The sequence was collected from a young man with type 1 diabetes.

The CDR3 nucleotides are TGTGCCAGCAGCTTTGTCCCTGCAGGGGGTTTAGTGAACACTGAAGCTTTCTTT. Translating gives CASSFVPAGGLVNTEAFF. The chain carries TRBV7-9 and TRBJ1-1; 7 bases map to TRBD1. The CDR3 totals 18 residues. Germline values: CDR1 SEHNR, CDR2 FQNEAQ (reference sequence). Trimming took 3 bases from V and 0 from J; bases not matched to a gene: 13.